This TCR beta chain was identified during a study of T cell responses to AZD1222 COVID-19 vaccine. Germline V gives CDR1 SGHAT, CDR2 FQDESV (reference sequence). V was pared by 3 bases and J by 3 bases, with 4 bases of the junction left unmatched. The CDR3 sequence is 14 residues long. Using immunoSEQ multiplex PCR, the repertoire was profiled, and TCRdb retains in-frame clones only, with some absent. Among more than 95,000 clones listed, 88% were seen once. Study findings and constraints: Nearly half of unique spike-specific TCRs reportedly avoided B.1.351 and B.1.1.7 mutated regions. The donor cohort was predominantly white British with a female majority, and clonal diversity may have been underestimated.

About this clone itself: Its target is unknown.

Here the sequenced sample was peripheral blood, taken on day 0 of AZD1222 vaccination. The clonotype was recovered from an adult in good health. The chain combines TRBV11-1 with TRBJ2-7, with TRBD1 matching over 8 bases. The CDR3 coding sequence is TGTGCCAGCAGCTTCGGGACAGGATTCTACGAGCAGTACTTC. This translates into CASSFGTGFYEQYF.